This T cell receptor beta chain was retrieved from a study of blood T cell repertoires in COVID-19. Study as a whole: COVID-19 samples, acute and convalescent, were from the United States, Italy and Spain.

Germline CDR1 is LNHDA and CDR2 is SQIVND (reference sequence). Germline trimming cut 5 bases from V and 6 bases from J; bases unmatched to any gene: 9. CDR3 size: 14 residues. Some clones are missing from TCRdb's copy, which holds only in-frame ones; the method was immunoSEQ multiplex PCR. Of roughly 70,000 clones in the sample, roughly 89% were seen once. The sample comprised peripheral blood. J is TRBJ2-7 and V is TRBV19, with 8 bases matching TRBD1. The receptor was isolated from a woman aged 45-65 years with active COVID-19. CDR3 sequence reads: CASSSKTGVSEQYF. CDR3 nucleotide sequence: TGTGCCAGTAGTTCCAAGACAGGGGTAAGCGAGCAGTACTTC.